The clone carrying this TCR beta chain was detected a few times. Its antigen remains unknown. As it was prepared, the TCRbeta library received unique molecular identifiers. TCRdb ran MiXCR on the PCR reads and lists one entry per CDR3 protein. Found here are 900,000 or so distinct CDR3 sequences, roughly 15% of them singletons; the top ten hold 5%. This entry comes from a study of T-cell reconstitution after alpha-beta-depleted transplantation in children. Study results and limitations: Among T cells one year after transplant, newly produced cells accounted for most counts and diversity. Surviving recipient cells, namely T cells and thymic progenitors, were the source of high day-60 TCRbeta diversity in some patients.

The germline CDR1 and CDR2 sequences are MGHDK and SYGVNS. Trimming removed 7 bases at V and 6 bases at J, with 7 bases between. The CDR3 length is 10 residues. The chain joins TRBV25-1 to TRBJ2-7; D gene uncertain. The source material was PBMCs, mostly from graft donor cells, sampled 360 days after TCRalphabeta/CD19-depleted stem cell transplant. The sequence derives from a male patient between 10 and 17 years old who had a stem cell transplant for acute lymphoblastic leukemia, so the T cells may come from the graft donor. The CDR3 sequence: CASKGIEQYF. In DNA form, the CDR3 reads TGTGCCAGCAAAGGAATCGAGCAGTACTTC.